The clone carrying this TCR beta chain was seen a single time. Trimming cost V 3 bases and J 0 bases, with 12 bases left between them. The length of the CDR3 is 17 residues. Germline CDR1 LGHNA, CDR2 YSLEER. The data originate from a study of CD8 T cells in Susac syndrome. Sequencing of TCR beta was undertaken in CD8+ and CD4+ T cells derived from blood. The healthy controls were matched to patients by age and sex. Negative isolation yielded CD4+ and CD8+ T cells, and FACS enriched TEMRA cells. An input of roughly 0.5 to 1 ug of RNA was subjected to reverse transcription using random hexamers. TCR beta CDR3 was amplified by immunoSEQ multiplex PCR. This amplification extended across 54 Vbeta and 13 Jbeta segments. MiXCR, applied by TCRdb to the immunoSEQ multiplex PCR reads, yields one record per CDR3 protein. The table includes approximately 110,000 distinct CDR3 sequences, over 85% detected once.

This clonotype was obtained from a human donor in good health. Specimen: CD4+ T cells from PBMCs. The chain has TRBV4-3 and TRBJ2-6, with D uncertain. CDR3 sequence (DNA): TGCGCCAGCAGCCAGCCGCCCCAGGTCTCTGGGGCCAACGTCCTGACTTTC. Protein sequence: CASSQPPQVSGANVLTF.